These T cell receptor beta chains were read from a single sample in a study of OX40 agonist ivuxolimab in advanced cancers. Data came from immunoSEQ multiplex PCR; TCRdb stores just in-frame clones and leaves some out. Seen here are fewer than 60,000 clones, about 85% observed once, and the top ten hold around 20%. The sequencing here drew on CD4+ or CD8+ T cells sorted from blood, taken in a trial of the OX40 agonist ivuxolimab. All receptors derive from an adult with an advanced solid tumor such as melanoma, head and neck, liver or kidney cancer. The CDR3 runs from the conserved cysteine through the conserved F or W. The D gene is left open where the match is weak. Size is stated for part of the rows, as once, few or many counts, or as a class when the clone is expanded.

clone_size	d_call	j_call	v_call	cdr3_aa	cdr3_nt
few	TRBD1	TRBJ1-1	TRBV9	CASSPPQGWGTEAFF	TGTGCCAGCAGCCCCCCACAGGGGTGGGGCACTGAAGCTTTCTTT
-	-	TRBJ2-7	TRBV7-9	CASSGGEQYF	TGTGCCAGCTCCGGGGGCGAGCAGTACTTC
-	-	TRBJ1-1	TRBV6-5	CASSFQGNTEAFF	TGTGCCAGCAGTTTCCAGGGAAACACTGAAGCTTTCTTT
-	-	TRBJ1-2	TRBV5-6	CASSLVTGQPNYGYTF	TGTGCCAGCAGCTTGGTGACAGGCCAACCTAACTATGGCTACACCTTC
-	-	TRBJ1-2	TRBV7-9	CASSLGGFYGYTF	TGTGCCAGCAGCTTAGGGGGATTCTATGGCTACACCTTC
-	TRBD2	TRBJ2-1	TRBV5-6	CAGFEAAGDHNEQFF	TGTGCCGGATTTGAAGCAGCGGGGGACCACAATGAGCAGTTCTTC
-	TRBD2	TRBJ2-7	TRBV29-1	CSVEGGDAWPLNEQYF	TGCAGCGTTGAGGGAGGGGACGCTTGGCCCCTTAACGAGCAGTACTTC
-	-	TRBJ2-1	TRBV5-1	CASSWWGGAEEQFF	TGCGCCAGCAGCTGGTGGGGTGGGGCCGAAGAGCAGTTCTTC
-	TRBD2	TRBJ2-7	TRBV30	CAWSRLAGGRREQYF	TGTGCCTGGAGTAGACTAGCGGGGGGTAGACGAGAGCAGTACTTC
-	-	TRBJ2-2	TRBV29-1	CSVAGGTGELFF	TGCAGCGTGGCCGGAGGTACCGGGGAGCTGTTTTTT
-	-	TRBJ1-2	TRBV27	CASSLSGYGYTF	TGTGCCAGCAGTTTATCTGGGTATGGCTACACCTTC
-	TRBD1	TRBJ1-2	TRBV6-5	CASSFGQAFYGYTF	TGTGCCAGCAGTTTCGGACAGGCTTTCTATGGCTACACCTTC
-	-	TRBJ1-4	TRBV28	CASSPPGHTEKLFF	TGTGCCAGCAGTCCCCCGGGACACACTGAAAAACTGTTTTTT
once	-	TRBJ2-3	TRBV19	CASSIDGAGYDTDTQYF	TGTGCCAGTAGTATAGATGGGGCAGGGTATGACACAGATACGCAGTATTTT
-	-	TRBJ1-3	TRBV4-3	CASSQDSGGISSGNTIYF	TGCGCCAGCAGCCAAGATTCTGGAGGGATTAGCTCTGGAAACACCATATATTTT
once	-	TRBJ2-7	TRBV19	CASSIGVPYEQYF	TGTGCCAGTAGTATAGGGGTCCCCTACGAGCAGTACTTC
few	TRBD1	TRBJ1-5	TRBV11-2	CASSLEAGGGQPQHF	TGTGCCAGCAGCTTAGAGGCAGGGGGCGGCCAGCCCCAGCATTTT
-	-	TRBJ2-2	TRBV9	CASSVAGGSTGELFF	TGTGCCAGCAGCGTAGCTGGGGGGAGCACCGGGGAGCTGTTTTTT
-	TRBD2	TRBJ2-1	TRBV11-3	CASSPSGGAGNEQFF	TGTGCCAGCAGCCCTAGCGGGGGGGCGGGTAATGAGCAGTTCTTC
-	-	TRBJ2-2	TRBV2	CASLKRAGELFF	TGTGCCAGCCTAAAAAGAGCCGGGGAGCTGTTTTTT
-	-	TRBJ2-1	TRBV5-4	CATSVPSYNEQFF	TGTGCCACTTCAGTCCCTTCCTACAATGAGCAGTTCTTC
-	-	TRBJ1-5	TRBV2	CASSPWGGNQPQHF	TGTGCCAGCAGTCCCTGGGGGGGCAATCAGCCCCAGCATTTT
once	TRBD2	TRBJ2-2	TRBV29-1	CSGGLAGFAGELFF	TGCAGCGGGGGACTAGCGGGGTTCGCCGGGGAGCTGTTTTTT
-	-	TRBJ1-4	TRBV5-4	CAQNGLDEKLFF	TGTGCCCAAAATGGGTTAGATGAAAAACTGTTTTTT
-	TRBD1	TRBJ1-5	TRBV6-5	CASSNGQGAGQPQHF	TGTGCCAGCAGTAATGGACAGGGGGCCGGGCAGCCCCAGCATTTT
-	-	TRBJ1-4	TRBV28	CASSGVQGATNEKLFF	TGTGCCAGCAGTGGGGTCCAGGGTGCAACTAATGAAAAACTGTTTTTT
once	-	TRBJ1-1	TRBV10-1	CASSESQQGNTEAFF	TGCGCCAGCAGTGAGTCGCAACAGGGGAACACTGAAGCTTTCTTT
-	TRBD1	TRBJ1-6	TRBV27	CASSPLRDRASPLHF	TGTGCCAGCAGTCCACTCCGGGACAGGGCTTCACCCCTCCACTTT
-	TRBD1	TRBJ1-1	TRBV5-1	CASSLSGTGGRNTEAFF	TGCGCCAGCAGCTTGAGTGGGACAGGGGGCCGGAACACTGAAGCTTTCTTT
-	TRBD1	TRBJ2-7	TRBV4-3	CASSQEFGTGKYEQYF	TGCGCCAGCAGCCAAGAGTTCGGGACAGGGAAGTACGAGCAGTACTTC
-	-	TRBJ2-5	TRBV29-1	CSVESGETQYF	TGCAGCGTTGAATCTGGGGAGACCCAGTACTTC
-	-	TRBJ2-1	TRBV7-8	CASSSPGDHNEQFF	TGTGCCAGCAGCTCGCCAGGGGACCACAATGAGCAGTTCTTC
-	TRBD2	TRBJ2-5	TRBV6-6	CASRESGVKETQYF	TGTGCCAGCAGAGAGAGCGGGGTCAAAGAGACCCAGTACTTC
-	TRBD1	TRBJ1-5	TRBV7-6	CASSLGQGNQPQHF	TGTGCCAGCAGCTTGGGACAGGGGAATCAGCCCCAGCATTTT
-	-	TRBJ2-2	TRBV2	CASSDPGGITGELFF	TGTGCCAGCAGTGATCCAGGAGGTATCACCGGGGAGCTGTTTTTT
-	-	TRBJ1-1	TRBV4-1	CASSQWDGNTEAFF	TGCGCCAGCAGTCAATGGGACGGGAACACTGAAGCTTTCTTT
-	-	TRBJ1-2	TRBV7-9	CASSLAGARYGYTF	TGTGCCAGCAGCTTGGCAGGGGCCCGCTATGGCTACACCTTC
-	-	TRBJ2-2	TRBV9	CASSAGTLNTGELFF	TGTGCCAGCAGCGCCGGGACCCTGAACACCGGGGAGCTGTTTTTT
-	-	TRBJ1-2	TRBV27	CASSLRGTNYGYTF	TGTGCCAGCAGTTTACGAGGGACTAACTATGGCTACACCTTC
-	-	TRBJ2-2	TRBV21-1	CASSSRRGAGDTGELFF	TGTGCCAGCAGCAGCCGTAGGGGCGCGGGGGACACCGGGGAGCTGTTTTTT
-	TRBD2	TRBJ2-7	TRBV9	CASSVASGPTYEQYF	TGTGCCAGCAGCGTAGCTAGCGGGCCCACCTACGAGCAGTACTTC